What follows describes a single TCR beta chain. Its antigen remains unknown. This record comes from a study of cytomegalovirus exposure and HLA in healthy donors. Overall study findings and caveats: Diagnosis of cytomegalovirus status made by the classifier reportedly showed high specificity and sensitivity. Most sequenced TCRs were rare (though some public TCRs occurred in many donors).

Amplification used 60 Vbeta primers and 13 Jbeta primers. Libraries were prepared by immunoSEQ multiplex PCR; TCRdb keeps only in-frame clonotypes and omits some of them. The sample holds roughly 140,000 clones; 75% to 80% are singletons and the top ten take about 0.66%. Each of the donors was a healthy bone marrow donor. The CDR3 extends over 15 amino acids. CDR1 and CDR2 (germline): ENHRY, SYGVKD. Trimming pared 6 bases from V and 3 bases from J, leaving 17 bases between. The source of this sequence is a male donor in good health and CMV-seronegative. Sequenced sample: PBMCs. The chain employs TRBV10-3 and TRBJ1-1; D gene uncertain. In DNA form, the CDR3 reads TGTGCCATCAGGGGAGGACCTTCAGGAGACACTGAAGCTTTCTTT. Residues: CAIRGGPSGDTEAFF.